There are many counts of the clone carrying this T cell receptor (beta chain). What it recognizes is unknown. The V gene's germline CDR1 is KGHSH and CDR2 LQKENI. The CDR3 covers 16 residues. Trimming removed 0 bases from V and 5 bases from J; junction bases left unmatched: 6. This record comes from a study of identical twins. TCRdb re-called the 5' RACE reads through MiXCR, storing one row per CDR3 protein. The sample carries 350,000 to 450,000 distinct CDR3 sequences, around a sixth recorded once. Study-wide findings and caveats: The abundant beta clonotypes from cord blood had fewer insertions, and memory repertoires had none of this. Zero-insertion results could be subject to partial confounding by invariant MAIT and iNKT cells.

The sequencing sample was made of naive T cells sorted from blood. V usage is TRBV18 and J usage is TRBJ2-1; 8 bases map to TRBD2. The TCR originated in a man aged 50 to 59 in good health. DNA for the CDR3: TGTGCCAGCTCACCACCGGGCGGGGGGCCCCACAATGAGCAGTTCTTC. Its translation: CASSPPGGGPHNEQFF.